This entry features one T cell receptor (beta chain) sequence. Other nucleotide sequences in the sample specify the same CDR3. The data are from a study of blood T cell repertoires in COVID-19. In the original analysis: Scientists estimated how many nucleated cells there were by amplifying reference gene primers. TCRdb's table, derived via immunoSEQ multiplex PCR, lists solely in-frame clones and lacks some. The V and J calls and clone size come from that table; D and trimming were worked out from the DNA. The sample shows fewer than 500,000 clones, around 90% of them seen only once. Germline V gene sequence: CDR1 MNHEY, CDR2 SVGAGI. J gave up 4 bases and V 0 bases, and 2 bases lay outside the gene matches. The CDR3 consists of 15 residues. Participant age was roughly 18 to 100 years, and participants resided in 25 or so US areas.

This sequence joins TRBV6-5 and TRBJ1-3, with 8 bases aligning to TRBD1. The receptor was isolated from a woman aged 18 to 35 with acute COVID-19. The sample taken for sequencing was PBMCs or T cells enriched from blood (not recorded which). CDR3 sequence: CASSYSRGLGNTIYF. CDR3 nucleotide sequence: TGTGCCAGCAGTTACTCCAGGGGGCTCGGAAACACCATATATTTT.